These T cell receptor beta chains were read from a single sample in a study of blood T cell repertoires in COVID-19. Produced via immunoSEQ multiplex PCR; TCRdb's table is partial and in-frame only. The repertoire includes 240,000 or so clones, around 87% of them detected once, and about 7.6% sits in the top ten. The sequenced sample was peripheral blood. Source of these receptors: a woman aged 70 to 79 with active or convalescent COVID-19. Each CDR3 is given with its conserved first and last residue. The D gene is left open where the match is weak. Rows may omit the clone size; those that give it use once, few, many or a size class.

NA,TRBV24-1,TRBD1,TRBJ2-1,CATSDDRGSNEQFF,TGTGCCACCAGTGACGACAGGGGGTCCAATGAGCAGTTCTTC
NA,TRBV7-8,NA,TRBJ2-3,CASSLVSGADTQYF,TGTGCCAGCAGCTTAGTATCGGGGGCAGATACGCAGTATTTT
NA,TRBV5-1,TRBD1,TRBJ1-4,CASSPSGQGSEKLFF,TGCGCCAGCAGCCCCTCGGGACAGGGAAGTGAAAAACTGTTTTTT
NA,TRBV7-2,NA,TRBJ1-5,CASSLGGGQPQHF,TGTGCCAGCAGCTTGGGGGGGGGCCAGCCCCAGCATTTT
NA,TRBV10-2,NA,TRBJ1-5,CASNGRGGDQPQHF,TGCGCCAGCAACGGTAGGGGGGGAGATCAGCCCCAGCATTTT
NA,TRBV6-5,NA,TRBJ1-5,CASSPLMGSGQPQHF,TGTGCCAGCAGCCCACTTATGGGTTCGGGTCAGCCCCAGCATTTT
few,TRBV29-1,NA,TRBJ1-3,CSVEDISSGNTIYF,TGCAGCGTTGAAGATATCTCCTCTGGAAACACCATATATTTT
NA,TRBV12-5,NA,TRBJ1-3,CASGFLAGGSLGNTIYF,TGTGCTAGTGGTTTCCTGGCGGGCGGATCCCTTGGAAACACCATATATTTT
NA,TRBV2,NA,TRBJ1-6,CASSEVSVNSPLHF,TGTGCCAGCAGTGAAGTGTCGGTTAATTCACCCCTCCACTTT
NA,TRBV5-4,NA,TRBJ1-6,CASSVPTGGVRGSPLHF,TGTGCCAGCAGCGTACCAACCGGGGGGGTAAGAGGTTCACCCCTCCACTTT
once,TRBV13,TRBD1,TRBJ1-3,CASSSDRGVSGNTIYF,TGTGCCAGCAGCTCCGACAGGGGGGTCTCTGGAAACACCATATATTTT
NA,TRBV9,NA,TRBJ2-2,CASSPGHTNTGELFF,TGTGCCAGCAGCCCGGGACATACCAACACCGGGGAGCTGTTTTTT
NA,TRBV5-1,NA,TRBJ1-6,CASSASGAQISPLHF,TGCGCCAGCAGCGCTTCAGGCGCCCAAATTTCACCCCTCCACTTT
once,TRBV5-1,NA,TRBJ1-5,CASSLGTAGGQPQHF,TGCGCCAGCAGCTTGGGAACGGCGGGAGGTCAGCCCCAGCATTTT
NA,TRBV6-5,TRBD1,TRBJ2-7,CASLPVGGGYEQYF,TGTGCCAGCCTCCCCGTAGGGGGCGGATACGAGCAGTACTTC
NA,TRBV7-8,NA,TRBJ2-5,CASSLDGFETQYF,TGTGCCAGCAGCTTAGACGGTTTTGAGACCCAGTACTTC
NA,TRBV5-1,TRBD1,TRBJ1-3,CASSVTGPSSGNTIYF,TGCGCCAGCAGCGTGACAGGGCCTAGCTCTGGAAACACCATATATTTT
NA,TRBV7-9,NA,TRBJ1-5,CASSLQGSNQPQHF,TGTGCCAGCAGCTTACAGGGTTCCAATCAGCCCCAGCATTTT
NA,TRBV6-5,TRBD1,TRBJ1-2,CASSYSTGTSGYTF,TGTGCCAGCAGTTACTCGACAGGGACGTCGGGCTACACCTTC
NA,TRBV6-2/TRBV6-3,TRBD2,TRBJ2-3,CASSRTSGGTDTQYF,TGTGCCAGCAGCCGGACTAGCGGGGGCACAGATACGCAGTATTTT
once,TRBV6-6,NA,TRBJ2-1,CASRGHEQFF,TGTGCCAGCCGGGGTCATGAGCAGTTCTTC
NA,TRBV4-1,TRBD1,TRBJ1-5,CASSRYTGGNQPQHF,TGCGCCAGCAGCCGCTACACAGGGGGCAATCAGCCCCAGCATTTT
NA,TRBV2,NA,TRBJ1-4,CANRDGLNEKLFF,TGTGCGAACAGAGACGGTCTGAATGAAAAACTGTTTTTT
NA,TRBV4-3,NA,TRBJ1-4,CASSQGGATNEKLFF,TGCGCCAGCAGCCAAGGGGGGGCAACTAATGAAAAACTGTTTTTT
NA,TRBV7-9,TRBD1,TRBJ1-2,CASSPDRGIYGYTF,TGTGCCAGCAGCCCAGACAGGGGGATCTATGGCTACACCTTC
NA,TRBV7-6,NA,TRBJ2-5,CASSLRVGATQYF,TGTGCCAGCAGCTTACGGGTGGGAGCGACCCAGTACTTC
NA,TRBV5-1,NA,TRBJ1-1,CASSLATGTMNTEAFF,TGCGCCAGCAGCTTGGCCACAGGCACCATGAACACTGAAGCTTTCTTT
NA,TRBV29-1,TRBD1,TRBJ1-2,CSAERTGTDGYTF,TGCAGCGCCGAGCGTACCGGGACAGATGGCTACACCTTC
NA,TRBV18,NA,TRBJ2-7,CASSPSSTEQYF,TGTGCCAGCTCACCTTCTAGTACCGAGCAGTACTTC
NA,TRBV9,TRBD1,TRBJ2-2,CASAGQGAYTGELFF,TGTGCCAGCGCCGGACAGGGGGCTTACACCGGGGAGCTGTTTTTT
NA,TRBV9,NA,TRBJ1-2,CASSVGGESIYGYTF,TGTGCCAGCAGCGTAGGTGGTGAATCTATCTATGGCTACACCTTC
NA,TRBV5-1,TRBD2,TRBJ2-3,CASSFGLAGGQTDTQYF,TGCGCCAGCAGCTTCGGACTAGCGGGGGGCCAGACAGATACGCAGTATTTT
NA,TRBV6-4,TRBD2,TRBJ2-5,CASSDFEERGKETQYF,TGTGCCAGCAGTGACTTCGAGGAGCGGGGGAAAGAGACCCAGTACTTC
NA,TRBV18,TRBD1,TRBJ1-2,CASSPGRQGGNYGYTF,TGTGCCAGCTCACCGGGGAGACAGGGAGGAAACTATGGCTACACCTTC
NA,TRBV7-8,TRBD2,TRBJ2-7,CASSPTGLYVFAGGLGEQYF,TGTGCCAGCAGCCCCACCGGCCTCTATGTCTTCGCGGGGGGGCTGGGCGAGCAGTACTTC
NA,TRBV12-3/TRBV12-4,NA,TRBJ2-5,CASNNRVQETQYF,TGTGCCAGCAACAACCGGGTACAAGAGACCCAGTACTTC
NA,TRBV6-5,TRBD1,TRBJ1-2,CASSPATGFGYTF,TGTGCCAGCAGTCCGGCGACAGGGTTCGGCTACACCTTC
NA,TRBV6-6,NA,TRBJ2-2,CASSRQNTGELFF,TGTGCCAGCAGTAGACAGAACACCGGGGAGCTGTTTTTT
once,TRBV5-8,TRBD1,TRBJ1-3,CASSYRGGNTIYF,TGTGCCAGCAGTTACAGGGGAGGAAACACCATATATTTT
NA,TRBV7-8,TRBD1,TRBJ1-2,CASSLAPGQVGRGYTF,TGTGCCAGCAGCTTAGCCCCGGGACAGGTGGGACGTGGCTACACCTTC
NA,TRBV20-1,NA,TRBJ1-1,CSARPTVEAFF,TGCAGTGCTAGGCCGACAGTAGAAGCTTTCTTT
few,TRBV5-6,NA,TRBJ1-2,CASSLALEVFGYTF,TGTGCCAGCAGCTTGGCATTAGAGGTGTTCGGCTACACCTTC
NA,TRBV5-6,NA,TRBJ1-6,CASSQANYNSPLHF,TGTGCCAGCTCACAGGCAAACTATAATTCACCCCTCCACTTT
once,TRBV24-1,TRBD1,TRBJ2-2,CATSDTGQGATGELFF,TGTGCCACCAGTGATACGGGACAGGGGGCCACCGGGGAGCTGTTTTTT
NA,TRBV5-1,TRBD1,TRBJ1-2,CASSLGTGVYGYTF,TGCGCCAGCAGCTTGGGGACAGGGGTCTATGGCTACACCTTC
NA,TRBV5-1,TRBD1,TRBJ2-2,CASSIGTGGSGELFF,TGCGCCAGCTCTATCGGGACAGGGGGCTCCGGGGAGCTGTTTTTT
few,TRBV7-9,NA,TRBJ1-3,CASSLTVGTPSGNTIYF,TGTGCCAGCAGCTTAACGGTTGGGACACCTTCTGGAAACACCATATATTTT
NA,TRBV10-2,NA,TRBJ1-4,CASSEGRGLGEKLFF,TGCGCCAGCAGTGAGGGAAGGGGACTAGGTGAAAAACTGTTTTTT
NA,TRBV11-2,NA,TRBJ1-1,CASSLAGTLRGLNTEAFF,TGTGCCAGCAGCTTAGCCGGGACATTAAGAGGTCTGAACACTGAAGCTTTCTTT
once,TRBV29-1,TRBD1,TRBJ2-3,CSCTGGLGTDSTDTQYF,TGCAGCTGCACCGGCGGTTTGGGGACAGATAGCACAGATACGCAGTATTTT
once,TRBV2,TRBD1,TRBJ2-1,CASILQGSEQFF,TGTGCCAGCATTTTACAGGGGTCTGAGCAGTTCTTC